This is a list of T cell receptor beta chains from one sample in a study of T-cell memory formation after mild COVID-19. TCRdb fed the 5' RACE reads into MiXCR, producing one record per CDR3 protein. Of about 560,000 distinct CDR3 sequences in the sample, roughly a fifth were seen once. The sequenced sample consisted of PBMCs or a T cell subset sorted from them (not recorded which). The receptor set was obtained from an adult woman who had mild COVID-19 (a few samples of this study predate the infection). Cell type and time point are not known. The CDR3 runs from the conserved cysteine through the conserved F or W. Each record gives: D gene, V gene, J gene, clone size, CDR3 protein, CDR3 DNA. The D gene is left open where the match is weak. For some rows the clone size is stated as once, few or many, or as a class when expanded; others skip it.

D: TRBD2; V: TRBV24-1; J: TRBJ2-1; size: .; CDR3: CATSLAGANEQFF; DNA: TGTGCCACCAGCCTAGCGGGAGCCAATGAGCAGTTCTTC
D: TRBD1; V: TRBV12-3/TRBV12-4; J: TRBJ1-1; size: few; CDR3: CASSAGGLWTEAFF; DNA: TGTGCCAGCAGTGCAGGGGGCCTTTGGACTGAAGCTTTCTTT
D: .; V: TRBV2; J: TRBJ2-6; size: few; CDR3: CASIGQFISGANVLTF; DNA: TGTGCCAGCATAGGACAGTTCATCTCTGGGGCCAACGTCCTGACTTTC
D: .; V: TRBV3-1; J: TRBJ1-5; size: few; CDR3: CASSQDIGNNQPQHF; DNA: TGTGCCAGCAGCCAAGATATAGGGAACAATCAGCCCCAGCATTTT
D: TRBD1; V: TRBV11-2; J: TRBJ1-1; size: .; CDR3: CAIPTGPNTEAFF; DNA: TGTGCCATCCCGACAGGGCCTAACACTGAAGCTTTCTTT
D: .; V: TRBV4-3; J: TRBJ1-1; size: .; CDR3: CASSQGRGVRGEAFF; DNA: TGCGCCAGCAGCCAGGGGAGGGGGGTTCGAGGTGAAGCTTTCTTT
D: .; V: TRBV20-1; J: TRBJ2-5; size: few; CDR3: CSARDFTKRAQYF; DNA: TGCAGTGCTAGAGACTTTACTAAGAGGGCCCAGTACTTC
D: .; V: TRBV5-6; J: TRBJ1-3; size: .; CDR3: CASSSRDGGNTIYF; DNA: TGTGCCAGCAGCTCCAGGGACGGTGGAAACACCATATATTTT
D: .; V: TRBV20-1; J: TRBJ1-1; size: few; CDR3: CSARQPLNTEAFF; DNA: TGCAGTGCTAGACAGCCTTTGAACACTGAAGCTTTCTTT
D: TRBD1; V: TRBV20-1; J: TRBJ2-5; size: few; CDR3: CSARLGQGRETQYF; DNA: TGCAGTGCTAGACTTGGACAGGGAAGAGAGACCCAGTACTTC
D: .; V: TRBV29-1; J: TRBJ1-2; size: once; CDR3: CSVWEEAAQGYTF; DNA: TGCAGCGTCTGGGAGGAGGCAGCTCAAGGCTACACCTTC
D: .; V: TRBV4-1; J: TRBJ2-3; size: .; CDR3: CASRSISVPDTQYF; DNA: TGCGCCAGCAGATCCATCTCGGTACCAGATACGCAGTATTTT
D: TRBD2; V: TRBV4-1; J: TRBJ2-3; size: .; CDR3: CASSLYSGGAQDTQYF; DNA: TGCGCCAGCAGCCTTTATAGCGGGGGGGCCCAAGATACGCAGTATTTT
D: .; V: TRBV6-5; J: TRBJ2-3; size: .; CDR3: CASSYSRDTTQYF; DNA: TGTGCCAGCAGTTACTCGCGGGACACTACGCAGTATTTT
D: TRBD2; V: TRBV9; J: TRBJ2-1; size: .; CDR3: CASSLRPGLAEDNEQFF; DNA: TGTGCCAGCAGCTTACGTCCGGGACTAGCGGAGGACAATGAGCAGTTCTTC
D: TRBD1; V: TRBV29-1; J: TRBJ2-3; size: .; CDR3: CSVDTGTGATDTQYF; DNA: TGCAGCGTTGACACCGGGACAGGGGCAACAGATACGCAGTATTTT
D: .; V: TRBV9; J: TRBJ2-3; size: few; CDR3: CASSVGSSTDTQYF; DNA: TGTGCCAGCAGCGTGGGCAGTAGCACAGATACGCAGTATTTT
D: .; V: TRBV5-1; J: TRBJ2-2; size: .; CDR3: CASSERVPLNTGELFF; DNA: TGCGCCAGCAGCGAACGGGTCCCCCTGAACACCGGGGAGCTGTTTTTT
D: .; V: TRBV29-1; J: TRBJ2-1; size: .; CDR3: CSVEFSGRREQFF; DNA: TGCAGCGTTGAATTTTCGGGGCGACGTGAGCAGTTCTTC
D: .; V: TRBV4-3; J: TRBJ2-7; size: few; CDR3: CASSPSAYYEQYF; DNA: TGCGCCAGCAGCCCTAGCGCCTACTACGAGCAGTACTTC